This T cell receptor beta chain was identified in a study of T cells in Graves' hyperthyroidism and ophthalmopathy. Regarding the study as a whole: Most clonotypes expanded in the thyroid (above 0.001) were also present in blood.

In its sample, this clonotype was seen many times. What it recognizes is unknown. V lost 4 bases and J 8 bases, leaving 19 bases between the germline ends. The CDR3 has 16 residues. The germline CDR1 and CDR2 sequences are KGHDR and SFDVKD. Exclusion criteria comprised uncontrolled infection, other autoimmune disease, pregnancy or lactation. On the basis of clinical symptoms, serum thyroxine and TRAb, thyroid ultrasound and orbital computed tomography, diagnoses were made. Template material for amplifying TCR beta CDR3 regions consisted of RNA transcripts. An initial round of RT-PCR targeting the TCR CDR3 relied on the HTBI primer set. TCRdb fed the multiplex PCR reads into MiXCR, producing one record per CDR3 protein. The table shows hundreds of thousands of distinct CDR3 sequences, with 40% to 55% occurring only once.

The TCR originated in an adult man with Graves' disease, either hyperthyroidism or ophthalmopathy (not recorded which). The source material was peripheral blood or thyroid tissue (not recorded which). The chain recombines TRBV24-1 with TRBJ2-2; D may be TRBD1 (6 bases). CDR3: CATSDQHRDKAGELFF. CDR3 nucleotides: TGTGCCACCAGTGACCAGCACAGGGACAAAGCTGGGGAGCTGTTTTTT.